Listed below are T cell receptor beta chains from one sample, sequenced in a study of OX40 agonist ivuxolimab in advanced cancers. Here immunoSEQ multiplex PCR was the method, and the copy in TCRdb shows in-frame clones only, minus some. The sample holds about 35,000 clones, 70% to 85% seen once. Source: CD4+ or CD8+ T cells sorted from blood, taken in a trial of the OX40 agonist ivuxolimab. The receptor source for this set is an adult with an advanced solid tumor such as melanoma, head and neck, liver or kidney cancer. The CDR3 runs from the conserved cysteine through the conserved F or W. Each record gives: J gene, V gene, D gene, clone size, CDR3 DNA, CDR3 protein. A D gene is named only where the DNA matches it firmly. Only part of the rows carry a size: once, few, many, or a class if the clone is expanded.

>TRBJ1-2|TRBV6-1|TRBD1|.
TGTGCCAGCAGTCCTGCTGGACAGGGTTCAAAAGACTACACCTTC
CASSPAGQGSKDYTF
>TRBJ1-2|TRBV30|.|.
TGTGCCTGGAGTCCCCCTGTTAACTATGGCTACACCTTC
CAWSPPVNYGYTF
>TRBJ2-5|TRBV4-2|.|.
TGTGCCAGCAGCCAAGTTCGGTCCGGAGGGACCCAGTACTTC
CASSQVRSGGTQYF
>TRBJ2-5|TRBV4-1|TRBD2|.
TGCGCCAGCAGCCAAGAGGCCAGCGGGGGCTGGACCCAGTACTTC
CASSQEASGGWTQYF
>TRBJ1-2|TRBV6-6|.|.
TGTGCCAGCACAGCTTGGGATGGCTACACCTTC
CASTAWDGYTF
>TRBJ2-1|TRBV20-1|.|few
TGCAGTGCTACTAGGGATGAGCAGTTCTTC
CSATRDEQFF
>TRBJ1-2|TRBV5-1|.|few
TGCGCCAGCAGCTTGGCCTCTGGAGCTAACTATGGCTACACCTTC
CASSLASGANYGYTF
>TRBJ1-5|TRBV2|TRBD1|.
TGTGCCATAAGACAGGGGAGTCAGCCCCAGCATTTT
CAIRQGSQPQHF
>TRBJ1-1|TRBV6-5|.|.
TGTGCCAGCAGATTCAGGGAATATGGGACCACTGAAGCTTTCTTT
CASRFREYGTTEAFF
>TRBJ1-1|TRBV6-5|.|.
TGTGCCAGCAGTAAATTACAGGGTTCAGAAGCTTTCTTT
CASSKLQGSEAFF
>TRBJ2-5|TRBV7-2|.|.
TGTGCCAGCAGCCAAGAAGGGGGGGGAGGTGAGACCCAGTACTTC
CASSQEGGGGETQYF